These T cell receptor beta chains were read from a single sample in a study of CD8+CD57+ T cells in acquired aplastic anemia. Via MiXCR, TCRdb re-called the reads, giving one row per CDR3 protein. The sample holds roughly 300,000 distinct CDR3 sequences, approximately 56% seen once. The sample comprised sorted CD4+, CD8+, or CD8+CD57+ T cells (not recorded which) from PBMCs. These receptors were collected from a human donor with severe aplastic anemia or a healthy control (not recorded which). Each CDR3 is given with its conserved first and last residue. Each record gives: V gene, clone size, D gene, J gene, CDR3 DNA, CDR3 protein. D genes are given only for firm matches. Clone size is not always given. Where it is, it says once, few, many or a class for expanded clones.

v_gene: TRBV19
abundance: -
d_gene: -
j_gene: TRBJ1-2
CDR3nt: TGTGCCAGTAGTATCCAGGGGCCCAACTATGGCTACACCTTC
CDR3aa: CASSIQGPNYGYTF

v_gene: TRBV7-8
abundance: -
d_gene: -
j_gene: TRBJ1-2
CDR3nt: TGTGCCAGCAGCTTAGCCCTCAGGAATGGCTACACCTTC
CDR3aa: CASSLALRNGYTF

v_gene: TRBV3-1
abundance: many
d_gene: -
j_gene: TRBJ2-5
CDR3nt: TGTGCCAGCAGCCAAGAAGGCCGGGGCTGGGAGACCCAGTACTTC
CDR3aa: CASSQEGRGWETQYF

v_gene: TRBV24-1
abundance: -
d_gene: TRBD2
j_gene: TRBJ2-3
CDR3nt: TGTGCCACCAGTAGCGGGGGCACAGATACGCAGTATTTT
CDR3aa: CATSSGGTDTQYF

v_gene: TRBV2
abundance: -
d_gene: TRBD1
j_gene: TRBJ1-2
CDR3nt: TGTGCCAGCGATTACATGCTAACCGGGACAGGGAACTATGGCTACACCTTC
CDR3aa: CASDYMLTGTGNYGYTF

v_gene: TRBV7-6
abundance: -
d_gene: TRBD1
j_gene: TRBJ1-1
CDR3nt: TGTGCCAGCAGCTTAGCCGGACAGGAAGAAGCTTTCTTT
CDR3aa: CASSLAGQEEAFF

v_gene: TRBV7-8
abundance: once
d_gene: -
j_gene: TRBJ2-5
CDR3nt: TGTGCCAGCAGCTTTGGTCGTGGAGGAGAGACCCAGTACTTC
CDR3aa: CASSFGRGGETQYF

v_gene: TRBV20-1
abundance: -
d_gene: -
j_gene: TRBJ2-7
CDR3nt: TGCGGCGCTAGGAGGCAGACCTACGAGCAGTACTTC
CDR3aa: CGARRQTYEQYF

v_gene: TRBV29-1
abundance: few
d_gene: -
j_gene: TRBJ2-3
CDR3nt: TGCAGCGTTGAAGCGGGAGCGGATACGCAGTATTTT
CDR3aa: CSVEAGADTQYF

v_gene: TRBV2
abundance: -
d_gene: -
j_gene: TRBJ2-1
CDR3nt: TGTGCCAGCAGTGAACGGGGGAGCAACGAGCAGTTCTTC
CDR3aa: CASSERGSNEQFF

v_gene: TRBV9
abundance: -
d_gene: TRBD2
j_gene: TRBJ2-7
CDR3nt: TGTGCCAGCAGCGTTCTAGCGGGATCTACCTACGAGCAGTACTTC
CDR3aa: CASSVLAGSTYEQYF

v_gene: TRBV7-9
abundance: -
d_gene: -
j_gene: TRBJ2-7
CDR3nt: TGTGCCAGCAGCTTAGATACAGAGCAGTACTTC
CDR3aa: CASSLDTEQYF